These T cell receptor beta chains were read from a single sample in a study of blood T cell repertoires in COVID-19. TCRdb's copy holds only in-frame clones and misses some; the assay was immunoSEQ multiplex PCR. The repertoire holds 75,000 to 90,000 clones, with about 90% as singletons. The sequenced material came from peripheral blood. All receptors come from a man aged 18 to 30 with COVID-19, enrolled during active disease. Both conserved end residues are part of each CDR3. D genes are given only for firm matches. Rows give clone size only sometimes, using once, few, many, or a class for an expanded clone.

v_call: TRBV18; clone_size: NA; j_call: TRBJ1-1; d_call: TRBD1; cdr3_nt: TGTGCCAGCTCATCCGGGACAGCGAACACTGAAGCTTTCTTT; cdr3_aa: CASSSGTANTEAFF
v_call: TRBV30; clone_size: few; j_call: TRBJ2-1; d_call: NA; cdr3_nt: TGTGCCTGGAGAACTGGCGGTACCGGGGGAGAGCAGTTCTTC; cdr3_aa: CAWRTGGTGGEQFF
v_call: TRBV21-1; clone_size: once; j_call: TRBJ1-3; d_call: NA; cdr3_nt: TGTGCCAGCAGCAAAATGCCAGACAGGCATGGAAACACCATATATTTT; cdr3_aa: CASSKMPDRHGNTIYF
v_call: TRBV18; clone_size: NA; j_call: TRBJ1-1; d_call: TRBD1; cdr3_nt: TGTGCCAGCTCACCCGCGATTCCCCAGGGGGGTTTGGACACTGAAGCTTTCTTT; cdr3_aa: CASSPAIPQGGLDTEAFF
v_call: TRBV9; clone_size: NA; j_call: TRBJ1-2; d_call: NA; cdr3_nt: TGTGCCAGCAGCGTAGGACCAGGCTATGGCTACACCTTC; cdr3_aa: CASSVGPGYGYTF
v_call: TRBV27; clone_size: once; j_call: TRBJ2-7; d_call: TRBD2; cdr3_nt: TGTGCCAGCAGTTACGGGACTAGCGGGAGGCACTACGAGCAGTACTTC; cdr3_aa: CASSYGTSGRHYEQYF
v_call: TRBV12-3/TRBV12-4; clone_size: NA; j_call: TRBJ2-4; d_call: TRBD1; cdr3_nt: TGTGCCAGCAGCAATGGACAGGGGGCCCTACAGTACTTC; cdr3_aa: CASSNGQGALQYF
v_call: TRBV29-1; clone_size: once; j_call: TRBJ1-1; d_call: TRBD1; cdr3_nt: TGCAGCTCCGAACCCGTGGACAGGGGGAGCACTGAAGCTTTCTTT; cdr3_aa: CSSEPVDRGSTEAFF
v_call: TRBV29-1; clone_size: NA; j_call: TRBJ1-2; d_call: NA; cdr3_nt: TGCAGCGTTTCGCGTCTAGTTGGGTTCTCTGGCTACACCTTC; cdr3_aa: CSVSRLVGFSGYTF
v_call: TRBV6-2/TRBV6-3; clone_size: NA; j_call: TRBJ1-5; d_call: TRBD1; cdr3_nt: TGTGCCAGCAGTTTCGAGCGCGGACAGGGGGCAAGGCAGCCCCAGCATTTT; cdr3_aa: CASSFERGQGARQPQHF
v_call: TRBV19; clone_size: NA; j_call: TRBJ1-1; d_call: TRBD1; cdr3_nt: TGTGCCAGTAGTGCAAGGACAGGGTTGACTGAAGCTTTCTTT; cdr3_aa: CASSARTGLTEAFF
v_call: TRBV28; clone_size: few; j_call: TRBJ2-2; d_call: NA; cdr3_nt: TGTGCCAGCCTCGCGGCTAGCCGGTCCGGGGAGCTGTTTTTT; cdr3_aa: CASLAASRSGELFF
v_call: TRBV4-1; clone_size: NA; j_call: TRBJ2-6; d_call: NA; cdr3_nt: TGCGCCAGCAGCCAACCCCGGGACAGGGCCAACGTCCTGACTTTC; cdr3_aa: CASSQPRDRANVLTF
v_call: TRBV27; clone_size: NA; j_call: TRBJ2-7; d_call: TRBD2; cdr3_nt: TGTGCCAGCAGTTCGGGACTAGCGTCCTACGAGCAGTACTTC; cdr3_aa: CASSSGLASYEQYF
v_call: TRBV27; clone_size: NA; j_call: TRBJ2-2; d_call: TRBD1; cdr3_nt: TGTGCCAGCCGCCAGAGGACAGGGGGCCCGGGGGGGGAGCTGTTTTTT; cdr3_aa: CASRQRTGGPGGELFF